This T cell receptor (beta chain) was profiled in a study of early T cells in non-severe SARS-CoV-2 infection (dated by TCRdb to the early 2020s). About the study as a whole: Bulk RNA from unsorted whole blood was used for TCR sequencing, so alpha and beta chains could not be paired.

Cut back by 0 bases and 3 bases, the V and J ends lie 13 bases apart. The CDR3 numbers 16 residues from cysteine through phenylalanine. The entry retains the CDR3 DNA only, 48 bases that are in frame from base 1. Taken from the germline V gene, the CDR1 and CDR2 loops are LGHNA and YNFKEQ. Findings and caveats that apply to the study as a whole: VDJdb matching was skewed toward anti-spike CD8 responses, so virus-specific expansions were likely underestimated and private and CD4 specificities were missed.

Note on this clonotype: It has no known antigen specificity. Base qualities are missing; no much larger clone stands one base away.

The receptor library was made with 5' RACE. Sequencer: NextSeq 500. The TCR library protocol attached unique molecular identifiers to individual cDNA molecules to correct for sequencing error and PCR bias. TCR alpha and beta chains were both sequenced, and the abundances of alpha and beta sequences in each sample were closely correlated with each other. In the source study's methods: Decombinator V4 was used to perform V gene, J gene and CDR3 annotation of TCR sequences. Expanded TCRs were defined as changing significantly between any two time points under a Poisson model with p below 0.0001. Abundances of TCRs were expressed as counts per million after normalisation to the total number of TCRs sequenced in each sample. MAIT TCRs were defined by TRAV1-2 paired with TRAJ12, TRAJ20 or TRAJ33, and iNKT TCRs by TRAV10 paired with TRAJ18. VDJdb, accessed 1 November 2021, was searched for CMV, EBV and SARS-CoV-2 annotated TCRs, excluding TCRs annotated for multiple antigens. TCRdb ran its own pipeline on the public reads, namely fastp trimming at Q25 and MiXCR clone calling, and kept in-frame beta chains. Entries that share a CDR3 protein sequence are merged under the most common genes and DNA. The V and J calls were not made by the authors but by TCRdb's processing. The sample table holds 50,000 to 60,000 distinct CDR3 sequences, of which around 8.5% were seen once. About 20% of the sample is held by the ten biggest clonotypes.

This was a case-control study nested in a cohort of healthcare workers in London, UK, who had nasopharyngeal swab PCR tests and blood samples taken every week. Healthcare workers were recruited between 23 and 31 March 2020, during the week of the UK lockdown, and were followed weekly for up to about 15 weeks. This sequence uses TRBV4-2 and TRBJ2-3; the D gene is possibly TRBD1 or TRBD2, each agreeing over 5 bases. Input material: whole blood. The clonotype originates from an adult who was a healthcare worker with PCR-confirmed SARS-CoV-2 infection or an uninfected control (not recorded which). The CDR3 reads CASSQDPEGSTDTQYF. The DNA sequence is given as TGTGCCAGCAGCCAAGATCCTGAGGGGAGTACAGATACGCAGTATTTT.